Listed below are T cell receptor beta chains from one sample, sequenced in a study of control samples from healthy donors and cancer patients. Sequencing was performed with immunoSEQ multiplex PCR; in TCRdb, only in-frame clones are kept and a portion is missing. The data hold about 160,000 clones, with 90% to 95% observed a single time. Sequenced material: PBMCs. The receptor source for this set is a man aged 55 to 70 with colorectal cancer. CDR3s include the opening cysteine and the closing phenylalanine or tryptophan. A D gene is named only where the DNA matches it firmly. Clone sizes are given selectively: once, few, many, or a class where the clone is expanded.

v_gene: TRBV12-3/TRBV12-4; abundance: once; d_gene: .; j_gene: TRBJ2-2; CDR3aa: CASSLGATGELFF; CDR3nt: TGTGCCAGCAGTTTGGGGGCTACCGGGGAGCTGTTTTTT
v_gene: TRBV19; abundance: .; d_gene: .; j_gene: TRBJ2-3; CDR3aa: CASSTSGTARGTQYF; CDR3nt: TGTGCCAGTAGTACCTCCGGGACTGCGCGAGGTACGCAGTATTTT
v_gene: TRBV19; abundance: .; d_gene: .; j_gene: TRBJ2-3; CDR3aa: CASSTQWGPSTDTQYF; CDR3nt: TGTGCCAGTAGTACTCAATGGGGTCCTAGCACAGATACGCAGTATTTT
v_gene: TRBV5-1; abundance: once; d_gene: .; j_gene: TRBJ1-2; CDR3aa: CASSLIGDGYTF; CDR3nt: TGCGCCAGCAGCTTGATCGGGGATGGCTACACCTTC
v_gene: TRBV6-4; abundance: .; d_gene: .; j_gene: TRBJ1-2; CDR3aa: CASSDLGGYTF; CDR3nt: TGTGCCAGCAGTGATTTAGGTGGCTACACCTTC
v_gene: TRBV4-1; abundance: .; d_gene: .; j_gene: TRBJ2-5; CDR3aa: CASSQAAVVETQYF; CDR3nt: TGCGCCAGCAGCCAAGCAGCCGTAGTTGAGACCCAGTACTTC
v_gene: TRBV4-1; abundance: .; d_gene: .; j_gene: TRBJ1-4; CDR3aa: CASTQMGGGNEKLFF; CDR3nt: TGCGCCAGCACCCAAATGGGGGGGGGAAATGAAAAACTGTTTTTT
v_gene: TRBV11-2; abundance: .; d_gene: .; j_gene: TRBJ2-7; CDR3aa: CASSLDEVRAYEQYF; CDR3nt: TGTGCCAGCAGCTTAGATGAAGTGAGGGCGTACGAGCAGTACTTC
v_gene: TRBV4-3; abundance: .; d_gene: .; j_gene: TRBJ2-3; CDR3aa: CASSQDPSVPGGGTDTQYF; CDR3nt: TGCGCCAGCAGCCAAGACCCGTCCGTTCCGGGGGGCGGCACAGATACGCAGTATTTT
v_gene: TRBV6-5; abundance: .; d_gene: .; j_gene: TRBJ1-2; CDR3aa: CASSYSGPRYGYTF; CDR3nt: TGTGCCAGCAGTTACTCTGGGCCCCGCTATGGCTACACCTTC
v_gene: TRBV10-3; abundance: .; d_gene: .; j_gene: TRBJ2-7; CDR3aa: CAIAGAGGSYEQYF; CDR3nt: TGTGCCATCGCCGGGGCCGGAGGTTCCTACGAGCAGTACTTC
v_gene: TRBV6-5; abundance: .; d_gene: TRBD1; j_gene: TRBJ2-5; CDR3aa: CASSRDRQETQYF; CDR3nt: TGTGCCAGCAGTCGGGACAGACAAGAGACCCAGTACTTC
v_gene: TRBV3-1/TRBV3-2; abundance: .; d_gene: .; j_gene: TRBJ2-5; CDR3aa: CASSPSGHLQETQYF; CDR3nt: TGTGCCAGCAGCCCGTCGGGACACCTACAAGAGACCCAGTACTTC
v_gene: TRBV5-1; abundance: .; d_gene: .; j_gene: TRBJ2-1; CDR3aa: CASSFLQGSYNEQFF; CDR3nt: TGCGCCAGCAGCTTCCTGCAGGGTTCCTACAATGAGCAGTTCTTC
v_gene: TRBV9; abundance: .; d_gene: .; j_gene: TRBJ1-2; CDR3aa: CASSQGRPGDSGYTF; CDR3nt: TGTGCCAGCAGCCAAGGGCGGCCAGGGGACTCTGGCTACACCTTC
v_gene: TRBV6-2/TRBV6-3; abundance: .; d_gene: TRBD1; j_gene: TRBJ1-5; CDR3aa: CASSYVPGGNSNQPQHF; CDR3nt: TGTGCCAGCAGTTACGTCCCAGGGGGCAATAGCAATCAGCCCCAGCATTTT
v_gene: TRBV5-4; abundance: .; d_gene: TRBD1; j_gene: TRBJ1-1; CDR3aa: CASSPIGGPEAFF; CDR3nt: TGTGCCAGCAGCCCGATAGGGGGCCCTGAAGCTTTCTTT
v_gene: TRBV29-1; abundance: .; d_gene: .; j_gene: TRBJ2-1; CDR3aa: CSVENRARWHNEQFF; CDR3nt: TGCAGCGTTGAAAACAGGGCTCGCTGGCACAATGAGCAGTTCTTC
v_gene: TRBV30; abundance: .; d_gene: TRBD2; j_gene: TRBJ2-7; CDR3aa: CAWSSDFGLAGGYEQYF; CDR3nt: TGTGCCTGGAGTTCTGATTTCGGACTAGCGGGGGGCTACGAGCAGTACTTC
v_gene: TRBV4-1; abundance: .; d_gene: .; j_gene: TRBJ1-3; CDR3aa: CASSQVKGSGNTIYF; CDR3nt: TGCGCCAGCAGCCAAGTTAAGGGCTCTGGAAACACCATATATTTT
v_gene: TRBV9; abundance: .; d_gene: .; j_gene: TRBJ2-5; CDR3aa: CASSVDAETQYF; CDR3nt: TGTGCCAGCAGCGTAGATGCGGAGACCCAGTACTTC
v_gene: TRBV7-2; abundance: .; d_gene: TRBD2; j_gene: TRBJ2-1; CDR3aa: CASSSWTSGGVEQFF; CDR3nt: TGTGCCAGCAGCTCCTGGACTAGCGGGGGGGTTGAGCAGTTCTTC
v_gene: TRBV5-1; abundance: .; d_gene: TRBD2; j_gene: TRBJ2-7; CDR3aa: CASSLGGSNFYEQYF; CDR3nt: TGCGCCAGCAGCTTGGGCGGGAGTAATTTCTACGAGCAGTACTTC
v_gene: TRBV28; abundance: .; d_gene: TRBD2; j_gene: TRBJ2-1; CDR3aa: CASSLGGGPSYNEQFF; CDR3nt: TGTGCCAGCAGTTTGGGCGGGGGGCCCTCCTACAATGAGCAGTTCTTC
v_gene: TRBV11-3; abundance: .; d_gene: .; j_gene: TRBJ1-6; CDR3aa: CASSSDVNSPLHF; CDR3nt: TGTGCCAGCAGCTCGGACGTAAATTCACCCCTCCACTTT
v_gene: TRBV5-1; abundance: .; d_gene: TRBD1; j_gene: TRBJ2-7; CDR3aa: CASSLAPGTGTYEQYF; CDR3nt: TGCGCCAGCAGCTTGGCCCCAGGGACAGGTACCTACGAGCAGTACTTC
v_gene: TRBV6-5; abundance: .; d_gene: TRBD1; j_gene: TRBJ1-4; CDR3aa: CASRGTANEKLFF; CDR3nt: TGTGCCAGCAGGGGGACAGCTAATGAAAAACTGTTTTTT
v_gene: TRBV7-2; abundance: .; d_gene: TRBD2; j_gene: TRBJ2-3; CDR3aa: CASSLQVGGTDTQYF; CDR3nt: TGTGCCAGCAGTCTCCAGGTGGGAGGGACAGATACGCAGTATTTT
v_gene: TRBV30; abundance: .; d_gene: .; j_gene: TRBJ1-2; CDR3aa: CAWTLGLFGYTF; CDR3nt: TGTGCCTGGACTCTGGGGCTGTTTGGCTACACCTTC
v_gene: TRBV28; abundance: .; d_gene: TRBD1; j_gene: TRBJ1-2; CDR3aa: CASSSGTGWGSNYGYTF; CDR3nt: TGTGCCAGCAGTTCCGGGACAGGGTGGGGAAGTAACTATGGCTACACCTTC
v_gene: TRBV4-1; abundance: .; d_gene: TRBD1; j_gene: TRBJ1-1; CDR3aa: CASSQADRVNTEAFF; CDR3nt: TGCGCCAGCAGCCAAGCCGACAGGGTTAACACTGAAGCTTTCTTT
v_gene: TRBV18; abundance: .; d_gene: .; j_gene: TRBJ1-2; CDR3aa: CASSPEGSYGYTF; CDR3nt: TGTGCCAGCTCACCAGAGGGGTCCTATGGCTACACCTTC
v_gene: TRBV19; abundance: .; d_gene: .; j_gene: TRBJ2-6; CDR3aa: CATSRDSGANVLTF; CDR3nt: TGTGCCACTTCTAGGGATTCTGGGGCCAACGTCCTGACTTTC
v_gene: TRBV5-1; abundance: .; d_gene: TRBD2; j_gene: TRBJ2-5; CDR3aa: CASSLLAAQETQYF; CDR3nt: TGCGCCAGCAGTTTACTAGCGGCACAAGAGACCCAGTACTTC
v_gene: TRBV19; abundance: .; d_gene: .; j_gene: TRBJ2-6; CDR3aa: CASSSDTGANVLTF; CDR3nt: TGTGCCAGTAGTTCAGATACTGGGGCCAACGTCCTGACTTTC
v_gene: TRBV7-2; abundance: .; d_gene: .; j_gene: TRBJ1-4; CDR3aa: CASSLGPRAHNEKLFF; CDR3nt: TGTGCCAGCAGCTTAGGACCCCGGGCTCATAATGAAAAACTGTTTTTT
v_gene: TRBV6-2/TRBV6-3; abundance: .; d_gene: TRBD1; j_gene: TRBJ2-1; CDR3aa: CASSDYYGTGESNEQFF; CDR3nt: TGTGCCAGCAGTGACTACTATGGGACAGGGGAAAGCAATGAGCAGTTCTTC
v_gene: TRBV6-1; abundance: .; d_gene: .; j_gene: TRBJ2-7; CDR3aa: CASSEEGPTYEQYF; CDR3nt: TGTGCCAGCAGTGAGGAGGGGCCCACCTACGAGCAGTACTTC
v_gene: TRBV27; abundance: once; d_gene: .; j_gene: TRBJ2-3; CDR3aa: CASSFRGLQDTQYF; CDR3nt: TGTGCCAGCAGTTTCCGGGGACTTCAAGATACGCAGTATTTT
v_gene: TRBV27; abundance: few; d_gene: .; j_gene: TRBJ1-2; CDR3aa: CASSLYGDYGYTF; CDR3nt: TGTGCCAGCAGTTTATACGGGGATTATGGCTACACCTTC
v_gene: TRBV4-3; abundance: once; d_gene: .; j_gene: TRBJ1-6; CDR3aa: CASSQESWVRSSYNSPLHF; CDR3nt: TGCGCCAGCAGCCAAGAAAGTTGGGTTAGGAGCTCCTATAATTCACCCCTCCACTTT
v_gene: TRBV6-5; abundance: .; d_gene: TRBD1; j_gene: TRBJ1-4; CDR3aa: CATRTGENEKLFF; CDR3nt: TGTGCCACCCGGACAGGGGAGAATGAAAAACTGTTTTTT
v_gene: TRBV7-6; abundance: .; d_gene: .; j_gene: TRBJ2-7; CDR3aa: CASSLEDWGAGYEQYF; CDR3nt: TGTGCCAGCAGCTTAGAAGACTGGGGCGCTGGCTACGAGCAGTACTTC
v_gene: TRBV3-1/TRBV3-2; abundance: .; d_gene: TRBD2; j_gene: TRBJ2-3; CDR3aa: CASSQGSKAGNTQYF; CDR3nt: TGTGCCAGCAGCCAAGGGTCCAAAGCGGGGAATACGCAGTATTTT
v_gene: TRBV24-1; abundance: .; d_gene: .; j_gene: TRBJ1-2; CDR3aa: CATSDPRTNGYTF; CDR3nt: TGTGCCACCAGTGATCCCCGGACAAATGGCTACACCTTC
v_gene: TRBV6-5; abundance: .; d_gene: .; j_gene: TRBJ2-7; CDR3aa: CASSYSRDRKDEQYF; CDR3nt: TGTGCCAGCAGTTACTCGCGGGACAGAAAGGACGAGCAGTACTTC
v_gene: TRBV6-5; abundance: .; d_gene: TRBD1; j_gene: TRBJ1-1; CDR3aa: CASGAPGGNTEAFF; CDR3nt: TGTGCCAGCGGGGCACCAGGGGGGAACACTGAAGCTTTCTTT